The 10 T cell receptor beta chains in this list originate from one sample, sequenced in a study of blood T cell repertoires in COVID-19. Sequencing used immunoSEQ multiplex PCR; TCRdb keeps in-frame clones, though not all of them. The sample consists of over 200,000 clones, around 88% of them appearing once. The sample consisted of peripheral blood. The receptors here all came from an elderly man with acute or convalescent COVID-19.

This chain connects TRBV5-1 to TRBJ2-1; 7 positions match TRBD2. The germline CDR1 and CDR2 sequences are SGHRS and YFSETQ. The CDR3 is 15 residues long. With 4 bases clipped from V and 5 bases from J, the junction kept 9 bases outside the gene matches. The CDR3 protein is CASSLAGVRNNEQFF. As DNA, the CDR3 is TGCGCCAGCAGCCTTGCGGGGGTTCGGAACAATGAGCAGTTCTTC.

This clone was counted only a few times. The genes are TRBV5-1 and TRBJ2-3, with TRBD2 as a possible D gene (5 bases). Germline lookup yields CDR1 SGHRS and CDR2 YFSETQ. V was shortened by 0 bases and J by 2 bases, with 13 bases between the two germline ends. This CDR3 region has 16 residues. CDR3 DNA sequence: TGCGCCAGCAGCTTGGTACTGGGAGCGAACACAGATACGCAGTATTTT. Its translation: CASSLVLGANTDTQYF.

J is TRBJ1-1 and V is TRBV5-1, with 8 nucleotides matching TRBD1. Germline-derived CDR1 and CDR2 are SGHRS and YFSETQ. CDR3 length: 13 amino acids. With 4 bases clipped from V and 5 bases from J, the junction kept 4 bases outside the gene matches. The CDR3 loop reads CASSGQGGTEAFF. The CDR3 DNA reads TGCGCCAGCAGCGGACAGGGAGGGACTGAAGCTTTCTTT.

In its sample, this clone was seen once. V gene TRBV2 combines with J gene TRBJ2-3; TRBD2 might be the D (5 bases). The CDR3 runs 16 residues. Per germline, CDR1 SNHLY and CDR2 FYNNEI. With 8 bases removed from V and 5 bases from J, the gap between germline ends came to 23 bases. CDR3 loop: CASGRGSVIGLDTQYF. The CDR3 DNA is TGTGCCAGCGGAAGAGGGTCTGTCATTGGGTTAGATACGCAGTATTTT.

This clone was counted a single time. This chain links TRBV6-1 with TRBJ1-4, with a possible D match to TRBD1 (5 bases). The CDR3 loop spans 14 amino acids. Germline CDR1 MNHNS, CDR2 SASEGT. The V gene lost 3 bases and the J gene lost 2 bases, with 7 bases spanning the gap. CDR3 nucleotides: TGTGCCAGCAGTGAGGGGGGGACTAATGAAAAACTGTTTTTT. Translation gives CASSEGGTNEKLFF.

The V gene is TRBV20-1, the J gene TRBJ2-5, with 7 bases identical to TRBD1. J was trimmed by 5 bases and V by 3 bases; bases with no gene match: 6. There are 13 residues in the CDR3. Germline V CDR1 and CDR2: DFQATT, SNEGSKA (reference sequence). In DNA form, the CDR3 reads TGCAGTGCTAGTGACAGGGTTGGGGAGACCCAGTACTTC. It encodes CSASDRVGETQYF.

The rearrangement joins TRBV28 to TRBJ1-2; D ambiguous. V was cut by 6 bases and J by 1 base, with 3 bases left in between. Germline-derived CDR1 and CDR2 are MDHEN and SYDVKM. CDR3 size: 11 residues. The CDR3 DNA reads TGTGCCAGCAGCATTAACTATGGCTACACCTTC. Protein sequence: CASSINYGYTF.

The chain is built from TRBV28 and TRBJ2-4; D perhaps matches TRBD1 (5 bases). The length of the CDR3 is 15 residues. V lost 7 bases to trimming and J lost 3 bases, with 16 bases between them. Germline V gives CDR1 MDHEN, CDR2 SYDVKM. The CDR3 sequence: CASTNGAVGKNIQYF. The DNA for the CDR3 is TGTGCCAGCACCAATGGGGCAGTTGGCAAAAACATTCAGTACTTC.

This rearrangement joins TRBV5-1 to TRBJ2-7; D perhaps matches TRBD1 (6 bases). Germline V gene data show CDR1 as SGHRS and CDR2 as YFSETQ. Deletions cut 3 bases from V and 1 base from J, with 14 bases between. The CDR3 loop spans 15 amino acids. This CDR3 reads CASSYIRDTSYEQYF. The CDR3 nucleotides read TGCGCCAGCAGCTACATCCGGGACACATCCTACGAGCAGTACTTC.

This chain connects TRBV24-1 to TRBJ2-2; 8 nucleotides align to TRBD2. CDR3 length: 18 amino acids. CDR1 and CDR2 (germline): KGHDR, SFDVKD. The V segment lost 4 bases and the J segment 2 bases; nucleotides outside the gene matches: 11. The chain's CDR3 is CATSDLPGLGSNTGELFF. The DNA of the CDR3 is TGTGCCACCAGTGACCTACCGGGACTAGGATCAAACACCGGGGAGCTGTTTTTT.